Sequencing of this T cell receptor (beta chain) was carried out in a study of Ad26.COV2.S vaccination and SARS-CoV-2 variants. Looking at the study overall: The COV1001 Ad26.COV2.S trial arm included the donor. Findings and limits, study-wide: Breadth measured for non-spike TCRs was similar across vaccine and placebo recipients.

The treatment: 15 to 20 received Ad26.COV2.S at low or high dose, single or two shots; 5 received placebo; per-sample allocation not given. Samples analyzed were those drawn on day 63 after the first vaccine or placebo injection. The method was immunoSEQ multiplex PCR; TCRdb's version includes in-frame clones alone and lacks a portion of them. The sample comprises under 600,000 clones, 80% to 90% of which are singletons, and around 1.6% rests with the top ten. This clone appeared a few times. Antigen unknown. The CDR3 is made up of 16 amino acids. Germline CDR1 LNHDA, CDR2 SQIVND (reference sequence). V was shortened by 0 bases and J by 5 bases, with 14 bases between the two germline ends.

This receptor was identified in a person aged 18-60 years who received the Ad26.COV2.S COVID-19 vaccine or a placebo. The sequenced sample was peripheral blood, obtained in a trial of Ad26.COV2.S vaccine versus placebo. J is TRBJ1-5 and V is TRBV19, with D possibly TRBD1 on 5 matching bases. In nucleotides, the CDR3 is TGTGCCAGTAGTATAGATGGGCGGATAGGGGATCAGCCCCAGCATTTT. Protein: CASSIDGRIGDQPQHF.